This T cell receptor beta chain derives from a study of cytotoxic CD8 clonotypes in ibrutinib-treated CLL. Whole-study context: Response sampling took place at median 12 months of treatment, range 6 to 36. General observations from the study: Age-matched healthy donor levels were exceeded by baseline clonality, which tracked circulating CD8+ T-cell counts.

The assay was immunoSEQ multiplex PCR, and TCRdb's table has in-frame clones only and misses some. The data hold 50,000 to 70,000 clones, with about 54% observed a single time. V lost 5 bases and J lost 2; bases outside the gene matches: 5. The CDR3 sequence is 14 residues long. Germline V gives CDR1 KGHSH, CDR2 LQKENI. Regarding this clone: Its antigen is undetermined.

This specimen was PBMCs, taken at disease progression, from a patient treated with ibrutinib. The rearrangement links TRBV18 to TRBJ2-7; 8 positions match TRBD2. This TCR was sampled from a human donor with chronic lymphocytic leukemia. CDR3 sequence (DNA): TGTGCCAGCTCATTTACTAGCGGAACCTACGAGCAGTACTTC. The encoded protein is CASSFTSGTYEQYF.